This entry concerns a single TCR beta chain. Primers included in the PCR were 60 Vbeta and 13 Jbeta primers. Clones were read by immunoSEQ multiplex PCR, and TCRdb kept only the in-frame ones, dropping some. The sample consists of roughly 140,000 clones, 82% of them appearing once. This sample stems from a study of cytomegalovirus exposure and HLA in healthy donors. Source material: PBMCs. This clonotype originated in a man between 25 and 39 years old in good health and CMV-seropositive.

CDR3 in amino acids: CASRPGGEDYNEQFF. The CDR3 bases are TGTGCCAGCAGACCAGGGGGCGAAGATTACAATGAGCAGTTCTTC. This chain connects TRBV28 to TRBJ2-1, with TRBD1 matching 8 bases. V lost 6 bases and J lost 4; bases outside the gene matches: 8. CDR1 and CDR2 (germline): MDHEN, SYDVKM. The CDR3 spans 15 residues.